This entry features one TCR beta chain sequence. The antigen is undetermined. This entry comes from a study of cytomegalovirus exposure and HLA in healthy donors. Whole-study results and caveats: Later work found most CMV-associated TCR beta chains apparently HLA-restricted. The study flagged some 170 TCR beta chains as cytomegalovirus-associated. TCR beta sequences reportedly predicted the HLA-A and HLA-B alleles of most subjects accurately.

The PCR used 60 Vbeta and 13 Jbeta primers. Original handling: Later, tens of millions of unique TCR beta chains were counted in an analysis, and about 12 million of them were shared. Method: immunoSEQ multiplex PCR; TCRdb's copy keeps in-frame clones and lacks some. D and trimming were read from the DNA, whereas the V and J calls and clone size are those reported in that table. Here the sample spans about 180,000 clones, approximately 70% being singletons. With V trimmed by 1 base and J by 0 bases, 8 bases remained unmatched. Germline V gene data show CDR1 as SGHRS and CDR2 as YFSETQ. CDR3 length: 18 amino acids.

Sample: PBMCs. The source of this sequence is a human donor in good health. This chain connects TRBV5-1 to TRBJ2-3, with 10 bases that match TRBD2. The CDR3 spells CASSLFSGGGSSTDTQYF. The CDR3 bases are TGCGCCAGCAGCTTGTTCAGCGGGGGGGGATCTAGCACAGATACGCAGTATTTT.